One and the same sample provided the 17 T cell receptor beta chains below, sequenced in a study of shared clonotypes between healthy human individuals. CD45RO negativity and positive selection for CCR7 defined naive CD8 cells, a population that excluded terminally differentiated effector memory CD45RA+ cells. The method was immunoSEQ multiplex PCR; TCRdb's version includes in-frame clones alone and lacks a portion of them. The table lists more than 600,000 clones, under 95% of them singletons. The sample taken for sequencing was naive CD8+ T cells sorted from blood. Receptors were obtained from a man under 40 in good health.

The chain employs TRBV5-6 and TRBJ2-7, with TRBD2 as a possible D gene (6 bases). The CDR3 is 13 residues long. Germline-derived CDR1 and CDR2 are SGHDT and YYEEEE. With 3 bases removed from V and 0 bases from J, the gap between germline ends came to 7 bases. The CDR3 DNA follows: TGTGCCAGCAGCTGGGGACTCTCCTACGAGCAGTACTTC. Translation: CASSWGLSYEQYF.

The chain couples TRBV15 to TRBJ2-7, with TRBD2 identical over 11 bases. In germline, CDR1 is LNHNV, CDR2 YYDKDF (reference sequence). J gave up 4 bases and V 0 bases, and 5 bases lay outside the gene matches. This CDR3 has 16 amino acids. CDR3 region: CATSRDLAGGLYEQYF. In nucleotides, the CDR3 is TGTGCCACCAGCAGAGATCTAGCGGGAGGTTTGTACGAGCAGTACTTC. The variable domain in full, completed from reference TRBV15 and TRBJ2-7, reads DAMVIQNPRYQVTQFGKPVTLSCSQTLNHNVMYWYQQKSSQAPKLLFHYYDKDFNNEADTPDNFQSRRPNTSFCFLDIRSPGLGDTAMYLCATSRDLAGGLYEQYFGPGTRLTVT.

The chain has TRBV5-5 and TRBJ2-5; 8 positions match TRBD2. The germline gives CDR1 SGHKS, CDR2 YYEKEE (reference sequence). V lost 0 bases, J lost 1 base, and 5 bases stayed unmatched. There are 16 residues in the CDR3. Here the CDR3 reads CASSLGLARPQETQYF. In nucleotides, the CDR3 is TGTGCCAGCAGCTTGGGACTAGCGCGTCCCCAAGAGACCCAGTACTTC.

J is TRBJ1-1 and V is TRBV6-5; the D gene is possibly TRBD1 (5 bases). This CDR3 has 15 residues. Germline CDR1 and CDR2: MNHEY and SVGAGI. Trimming shortened V by 2 bases and J by 1 base, and 11 bases separated the two germline ends. CDR3 sequence (DNA): TGTGCCAGCAGTTACGAAGTGGGGGGGAACACTGAAGCTTTCTTT. This encodes CASSYEVGGNTEAFF.

This chain links TRBV7-6 with TRBJ2-2; TRBD2 matches 8 bases. V trimming: 4 bases; J trimming: 7 bases; junction bases outside the gene matches: 11. This CDR3 is built from 16 residues. Germline V lookup: CDR1 SGHVS, CDR2 FNYEAQ. The DNA of the CDR3 is TGTGCCAGCAGCTCGGAAAGCGGGAGTCGCCTCGGGGAGCTGTTTTTT. It encodes CASSSESGSRLGELFF.

The chain is built from TRBV28 and TRBJ2-7, with 13 bases that match TRBD2. Germline CDR1 and CDR2: MDHEN and SYDVKM. Losses at the gene ends were 6 bases for V and 11 bases for J; bases not matched to a gene: 13. This CDR3 has 15 residues. CDR3 region: CASSLLRTSGSNKYF. The DNA of the CDR3 is TGTGCCAGCAGCCTACTCAGGACTAGCGGGAGTAACAAGTACTTC.

The chain combines TRBV29-1 with TRBJ2-1, with 10 bases fitting TRBD2. With 2 bases clipped from V and 10 bases from J, the junction kept 8 bases outside the gene matches. This CDR3 region has 14 residues. CDR1 and CDR2 from the germline V gene are SQVTM and ANQGSEA. The CDR3 region is CSVESSGSYGEQFF. In DNA, the CDR3 is TGCAGCGTTGAATCTAGCGGGAGCTATGGAGAGCAGTTCTTC.

The V call is TRBV28, the J call TRBJ2-5, with a weak D call TRBD1 (5 bases). V gave up 6 bases and J gave up 5 bases, with 16 bases separating them. There are 14 residues in the CDR3. From germline, CDR1 is MDHEN and CDR2 SYDVKM. CDR3 sequence (DNA): TGTGCCAGCAGATCTTGGACATCCCGGGAGACCCAGTACTTC. Protein product: CASRSWTSRETQYF.

This clone was seen only once. This sequence joins TRBV18 and TRBJ2-1; possibly TRBD2 for D (6 bases). Germline-derived CDR1 and CDR2 are KGHSH and LQKENI. V was cut by 3 bases and J by 8 bases, with 20 bases left in between. The CDR3 is 16 residues long. CDR3 loop: CASSPPPGVVEDEQFF. In DNA form, the CDR3 reads TGTGCCAGCTCACCCCCCCCGGGAGTAGTAGAGGATGAGCAGTTCTTC.

V is TRBV7-2 and J is TRBJ2-4; D call uncertain. Germline V gene sequence: CDR1 SGHTA, CDR2 FQGNSA. Trimming left V 0 bases short and J 5 bases short, with 5 bases between. The CDR3 sequence is 13 residues long. This chain's CDR3 is CASSLAQQNIQYF. For the CDR3, the DNA is TGTGCCAGCAGCTTAGCACAGCAAAACATTCAGTACTTC.

This chain connects TRBV18 to TRBJ2-1, with D possibly called TRBD1 or TRBD2 (6 bases each). Germline assignment: CDR1 KGHSH and CDR2 LQKENI. Trimming removed 5 bases from V and 8 bases from J, with 10 bases in between. This CDR3 region has 12 residues. CDR3 in amino acids: CASSLGGHEQFF. The CDR3 nucleotides read TGTGCCAGCTCATTGGGGGGCCATGAGCAGTTCTTC.

This rearrangement joins TRBV6-4 to TRBJ2-7; D may be TRBD2 (6 bases). Trimming removed 6 bases from V and 0 bases from J, with 12 bases in between. The CDR3 totals 14 residues. Germline loops: CDR1 MRHNA, CDR2 SNTAGT. The CDR3 here is CASRGRQVSYEQYF. CDR3 DNA sequence: TGTGCCAGCAGGGGGAGGCAGGTCTCCTACGAGCAGTACTTC.

The rearrangement links TRBV7-6 to TRBJ2-7, with D perhaps TRBD2 (5 bases). This CDR3 comprises 14 residues. Trimming took off 4 bases at V and 1 base at J, with 11 bases between the two ends. Germline CDR1 SGHVS, CDR2 FNYEAQ. In DNA, the CDR3 is TGTGCCAGCAGCTCCCGGACGGGGTCCTACGAGCAGTACTTC. Translated: CASSSRTGSYEQYF.

The genes are TRBV19 and TRBJ2-1; TRBD2 might be the D (6 bases). Germline lookup yields CDR1 LNHDA and CDR2 SQIVND (reference sequence). V lost 8 bases to trimming and J lost 7 bases, with 18 bases between them. The CDR3 loop spans 14 amino acids. CDR3 loop: CASGRGGVVNEQFF. The CDR3 DNA is TGTGCCAGTGGCCGCGGAGGGGTTGTTAATGAGCAGTTCTTC.

V usage is TRBV11-2 and J usage is TRBJ2-1; D remains ambiguous. Trimming took 3 bases from V and 6 from J, leaving 6 bases between them. This CDR3 has 12 residues. Germline values: CDR1 SGHAT, CDR2 FQNNGV. CDR3 in DNA: TGTGCCAGCAGCTTCTACCTCAATGAGCAGTTCTTC. Translation: CASSFYLNEQFF.

This rearrangement joins TRBV4-1 to TRBJ2-1; the D gene is possibly TRBD1 (6 bases). The CDR3 loop spans 16 amino acids. CDR1 is MGHRA, CDR2 YSYEKL, per germline. Trimming took off 5 bases at V and 0 bases at J, with 14 bases between the two ends. In DNA form, the CDR3 reads TGCGCCAGCAGCGCCATTACAGGGAGCTCCTACAATGAGCAGTTCTTC. Translated: CASSAITGSSYNEQFF.

The chain links TRBV7-2 to TRBJ2-1; 7 bases are shared with TRBD2. Germline assignment: CDR1 SGHTA and CDR2 FQGNSA. The V segment lost 5 bases and the J segment 10 bases; nucleotides outside the gene matches: 14. The length of the CDR3 is 15 residues. The CDR3 DNA reads as TGTGCCAGCAGCCAACTAGCGTTTAGGTCGTTCGAGCAGTTCTTC. Residues: CASSQLAFRSFEQFF.